This entry lists 15 T cell receptor beta chains sequenced from one sample in a study of blood T cell repertoires in COVID-19. Generated by immunoSEQ multiplex PCR, the TCRdb table keeps only in-frame clones and is missing some. The data contain under 300,000 clones, around nine tenths of them singletons. The sequenced sample was PBMCs or T cells enriched from blood (not recorded which). These receptors were taken from a woman aged 50 to 60 who had recovered from COVID-19.

The chain combines TRBV7-9 with TRBJ1-2; 9 bases are shared with TRBD1. CDR1 is SEHNR and CDR2 is FQNEAQ in the germline V gene (reference sequence). The J segment lost 6 bases and the V segment lost 6 bases, leaving 5 bases of the junction unmatched. The CDR3 spans 13 residues. CDR3 sequence reads: CASRDTGGDGYTF. The CDR3 nucleotides read TGTGCCAGCAGGGATACAGGGGGCGATGGCTACACCTTC.

This chain uses TRBV12-3 or TRBV12-4 with TRBJ1-4; D remains unclear. V dropped 2 bases and J dropped 8 bases, with 6 bases sitting between them. This CDR3 spans 12 amino acids. CDR3 nucleotides: TGTGCCAGCAGTTTATCTTTGGAAAAACTGTTTTTT. Translated: CASSLSLEKLFF.

The chain couples TRBV28 to TRBJ1-1, with 7 bases aligning to TRBD1. Germline lookup yields CDR1 MDHEN and CDR2 SYDVKM. The length of the CDR3 is 13 residues. V was pared by 6 bases and J by 1 base, with 2 bases of the junction left unmatched. The CDR3 protein is CASRRTGNTEAFF. As DNA, the CDR3 is TGTGCCAGCAGAAGGACAGGGAACACTGAAGCTTTCTTT.

The chain recombines TRBV5-1 with TRBJ1-6; a weak D match, TRBD1 (6 bases). The ends were cut back, 6 bases at V and 5 bases at J, with 15 bases in the middle. From germline, CDR1 is SGHRS and CDR2 YFSETQ. This CDR3 comprises 15 residues. CDR3 DNA: TGCGCCAGCACGTCGAACAGGGCGGATAATTCACCCCTCCACTTT. Encoded protein: CASTSNRADNSPLHF.

At least ten counts were recorded for this clone. The rearrangement uses TRBV2 and TRBJ2-3, with D maybe TRBD1 (5 bases). Trimming shortened V by 4 bases and J by 4 bases, and 6 bases separated the two germline ends. CDR1 and CDR2 (germline): SNHLY, FYNNEI. The CDR3 is 12 residues long. The DNA of the CDR3 is TGTGCCAGCAGTGCAGGGCCAGATACGCAGTATTTT. This encodes CASSAGPDTQYF. Complete variable domain (other parts from reference TRBV2 and TRBJ2-3): EPEVTQTPSHQVTQMGQEVILRCVPISNHLYFYWYRQILGQKVEFLVSFYNNEISEKSEIFDDQFSVERPDGSNFTLKIRSTKLEDSAMYFCASSAGPDTQYFGPGTRLTVL.

The chain uses TRBV7-9 and TRBJ1-2, with D possibly being TRBD1 (5 bases). Between the trimmed V and J ends, which lost 1 base and 4 bases, there was a span of 13 bases. Germline V CDR1 and CDR2: SEHNR, FQNEAQ (reference sequence). This CDR3 is 15 amino acids long. This CDR3 is CASSLVLTGGYGYTF. The CDR3 coding sequence is TGTGCCAGCAGCTTAGTGTTAACAGGCGGCTATGGCTACACCTTC.

The chain joins TRBV11-2 to TRBJ2-1; D is possibly TRBD2 (6 bases). In germline, CDR1 is SGHAT, CDR2 FQNNGV. Trimming left V 1 base short and J 14 bases short, with 15 bases between. This CDR3 is built from 13 residues. The CDR3 spells CASSLALGGPKFF. In nucleotides, the CDR3 is TGTGCCAGCAGCTTAGCGCTCGGAGGGCCGAAGTTCTTC.

The CDR3 loop is CASSAGLAFQPQHF. The CDR3, as DNA: TGTGCCAGCTCGGCCGGGTTGGCGTTTCAGCCCCAGCATTTT. The rearrangement links TRBV7-2 to TRBJ1-5, with D unclear. V was pared by 8 bases and J by 6 bases, with 17 bases between. Germline V gives CDR1 SGHTA, CDR2 FQGNSA. This CDR3 spans 14 amino acids.

The chain recombines TRBV27 with TRBJ2-7, with D hard to call. CDR1 and CDR2 from the germline V gene are MNHEY and SMNVEV (reference sequence). Trimming cost V 1 base and J 2 bases, with 9 bases left between them. This CDR3 spans 14 amino acids. CDR3 DNA: TGTGCCAGCAGTTTATGGGCCCGGCCCTACGAGCAGTACTTC. This sequence encodes CASSLWARPYEQYF.

V gene TRBV7-3 combines with J gene TRBJ2-1, with 7 bases fitting TRBD2. The V gene end was trimmed by 6 bases and the J gene end by 0 bases; junction bases not matched to a gene: 8. The CDR3 sequence is 16 residues long. CDR1 is SGHTA and CDR2 is FQGTGA in the germline V gene. The CDR3: CASSPVGTNSYNEQFF. CDR3 DNA sequence: TGTGCCAGCAGTCCTGTCGGGACTAACTCCTACAATGAGCAGTTCTTC.

The chain couples TRBV4-1 to TRBJ1-4; possible D gene TRBD1, 5 bases. The CDR3 is 16 amino acids. With 4 bases removed from V and 5 bases from J, the gap between germline ends came to 17 bases. Germline CDR1 reads MGHRA; CDR2 reads YSYEKL. The CDR3 is CASSPVSARVNEKLFF. Written as DNA, the CDR3 is TGCGCCAGCAGCCCAGTATCGGCCAGGGTGAATGAAAAACTGTTTTTT.

V gene TRBV12-3 or TRBV12-4 combines with J gene TRBJ1-2; D unresolved. Trimming removed 3 bases from V and 2 bases from J, with 7 bases in between. The CDR3 runs 13 residues. The CDR3: CASSLGRNYGYTF. The CDR3 region has the DNA TGTGCCAGCAGTTTGGGCAGAAACTATGGCTACACCTTC.

The chain carries TRBV18 and TRBJ2-1; 12 bases map to TRBD2. Germline V gene data show CDR1 as KGHSH and CDR2 as LQKENI. This CDR3 contains 17 residues. V dropped 5 bases and J dropped 4; count of bases not matched to a gene: 9. DNA of the CDR3: TGTGCCAGCTCATCTCCGGGACTAGCGGGCGGATACAATGAGCAGTTCTTC. Amino acid sequence: CASSSPGLAGGYNEQFF.

This clone was seen a single time. V gene TRBV5-1 combines with J gene TRBJ1-5, with D tentatively TRBD1 (6 bases). The length of the CDR3 is 13 residues. Germline lookup yields CDR1 SGHRS and CDR2 YFSETQ. V dropped 4 bases and J dropped 7 bases, with 12 bases sitting between them. DNA for the CDR3: TGCGCCAGCAGCGGACAAGGGGGACAGCCCCAGCATTTT. This translates into CASSGQGGQPQHF.

This chain joins TRBV12-3 or TRBV12-4 and TRBJ1-2; D is uncertain. The CDR3 consists of 13 residues. Deletions cut 5 bases from V and 1 base from J, with 8 bases between. CDR3 residues: CASSPRNNYGYTF. The CDR3 DNA reads TGTGCCAGCAGTCCCAGGAATAACTATGGCTACACCTTC.